The 13 T cell receptor beta chains given below trace back to one sample, sequenced in a study of CXCR3-negative and CXCR3-positive naive CD8 T cells. The libraries of TRB cDNA were constructed through 5' RACE using UMI labels. TCRdb reprocessed the 5' RACE reads, keeping one entry per CDR3 protein, no DNA. The sample table includes over 50,000 distinct CDR3 sequences. For these receptors, no antigen is known. Broader study findings: Researchers report that CXCR3-positive naive cells carry more hydrophobic TRB CDR3s than CXCR3-negative naive cells.

Sequencing was performed on naive CXCR3+ CD8+ T cells from blood. Subset meaning: CD45RO-CCR7+CD27+CD95- naive CD8+ T cells expressing CXCR3 (TNR3+). The source of these receptors is a human donor in good health. Some clones in this sample may be carry-over from other donors' samples.

The J gene is TRBJ2-1, the V gene TRBV20-1; TCRdb lists TRBD2, though no DNA is available to test this call. Germline lookup yields CDR1 DFQATT and CDR2 SNEGSKA (reference sequence). The CDR3 loop spans 16 amino acids. This CDR3 reads CSARGQTQISYNEQFF.

This chain joins TRBV29-1 and TRBJ2-7; TCRdb picks TRBD2, but there is no DNA to check that call. Germline V gives CDR1 SQVTM, CDR2 ANQGSEA. The length of the CDR3 is 15 residues. The CDR3 protein is CSVAGTSGRSYEQYF.

The rearrangement joins TRBV30 to TRBJ1-1; TCRdb's D call, TRBD1, is unchecked because there is no DNA. Germline loops: CDR1 GTSNPN, CDR2 SVGIG (reference sequence). The CDR3 has 15 residues. CDR3 protein: CAWIKGRSGNTEAFF.

The genes are TRBV29-1 and TRBJ2-5; checking the TCRdb D call of TRBD1 is not possible without DNA. Per germline, CDR1 SQVTM and CDR2 ANQGSEA. The CDR3 is 13 amino acids. CDR3 amino acids: CSAQGASQETQYF.

V and J are TRBV4-3 and TRBJ2-5; lacking DNA, the TRBD2 call made by TCRdb goes unchecked. Per germline, CDR1 LGHNA and CDR2 YSLEER. The CDR3 runs 15 residues. The CDR3 spells CASSPQERTEETQYF.

The V gene is TRBV19, the J gene TRBJ2-1. The CDR3 extends over 16 amino acids. Germline-derived CDR1 and CDR2 are LNHDA and SQIVND (reference sequence). CDR3 sequence reads: CASSIAAGSSDNEQFF.

The rearrangement joins TRBV6-2 or TRBV6-3 to TRBJ2-3; TCRdb lists TRBD2, though no DNA is available to test this call. The CDR3 length is 16 residues. Germline CDR1 is MNHEY and CDR2 is SVGEGT. The CDR3 loop reads CASSSPSGGATDTQYF.

This chain connects TRBV28 to TRBJ2-3; absent DNA, TCRdb's TRBD1 call cannot be checked. This CDR3 is 13 amino acids long. Germline-derived CDR1 and CDR2 are MDHEN and SYDVKM. CDR3 residues: CASSPRTADTQYF.

This sequence joins TRBV29-1 and TRBJ2-3; TCRdb reports TRBD1, a call that lacks DNA to check it against. Germline V gene data show CDR1 as SQVTM and CDR2 as ANQGSEA. This CDR3 contains 11 residues. CDR3 residues: CSVSGGDTQYF.

The V and J genes are TRBV20-1 and TRBJ2-7. Germline CDR1 and CDR2: DFQATT and SNEGSKA (reference sequence). The CDR3 is made up of 14 amino acids. This chain's CDR3 is CSARRVPSPHEQYF.

J is TRBJ1-3 and V is TRBV28. This CDR3 has 15 residues. The germline V gene encodes CDR1 MDHEN and CDR2 SYDVKM. The CDR3 here is CASSLYQGSGNTIYF.

This chain uses TRBV29-1 with TRBJ1-4; the D gene TCRdb calls, TRBD1, cannot be checked with no DNA. Germline V gene lookup returns CDR1 SQVTM and CDR2 ANQGSEA. The CDR3 runs 13 residues. The CDR3 loop reads CSVCAGVGEKLFF.

The V gene is TRBV29-1, the J gene TRBJ2-7; the TCRdb D gene call, TRBD1, has no DNA to confirm it. The germline V gene has CDR1 SQVTM and CDR2 ANQGSEA. This CDR3 has 15 residues. Here the CDR3 reads CSVVGGGDLSYEQYF.